This is a list of T cell receptor beta chains from one sample in a study of regulatory T cells in long-lasting Graves disease. TCRdb fed the multiplex PCR reads into MiXCR, producing one record per CDR3 protein. Of almost 350,000 distinct CDR3 sequences in the sample, about 20% were seen once. Sample: peripheral blood mononuclear cells (PBMCs), taken when the disease was refractory, from a patient treated with antithyroid drugs. The receptors were gathered from a female donor with Graves disease. The CDR3 runs from the conserved cysteine through the conserved F or W. The D gene is left open where the match is weak. Only some rows state a clone size, as once, few, many or a class for expanded clones.

V gene: TRBV28; D gene: TRBD2; J gene: TRBJ2-7; clone size: many; CDR3 DNA: TGTGCCACCACGACTAGCGGGAGAATAAGGTACGAGCAGTACTTC; CDR3 protein: CATTTSGRIRYEQYF
V gene: TRBV5-1; D gene: NA; J gene: TRBJ2-5; clone size: NA; CDR3 DNA: TGCGCCAGCAGCTTGGGGAGAACGACTGGAGTGATAGAGACCCAGTACTTC; CDR3 protein: CASSLGRTTGVIETQYF
V gene: TRBV7-8; D gene: NA; J gene: TRBJ2-1; clone size: many; CDR3 DNA: TGTGCCAGCAGCTTTCTAGCGACCTACAATGAGCAGTTCTTC; CDR3 protein: CASSFLATYNEQFF
V gene: TRBV11-2; D gene: TRBD2; J gene: TRBJ2-7; clone size: many; CDR3 DNA: TGTGCCAGCAGCCCAAGGGAGGGACTAGCGTTCTACTACGAGCAGTACTTC; CDR3 protein: CASSPREGLAFYYEQYF
V gene: TRBV7-2; D gene: TRBD1; J gene: TRBJ2-5; clone size: NA; CDR3 DNA: TGTGCCAGCAGCTTAGGGGACAGGAGGCGAGGAGAGACCCAGTACTTC; CDR3 protein: CASSLGDRRRGETQYF
V gene: TRBV3-1; D gene: NA; J gene: TRBJ1-1; clone size: NA; CDR3 DNA: TGTGCCAGCAGCCTCCCCAAGGGGATGGACACTTTCTTT; CDR3 protein: CASSLPKGMDTFF
V gene: TRBV11-2; D gene: NA; J gene: TRBJ2-1; clone size: NA; CDR3 DNA: TGTGCCAGCAGCTGGACTAACTACAATGAGCAGTTCTTC; CDR3 protein: CASSWTNYNEQFF
V gene: TRBV5-1; D gene: NA; J gene: TRBJ2-5; clone size: NA; CDR3 DNA: TGCGCCAGCAGCTTGGTAGACGGCGGTCCCCAAGAGACCCAGTACTTC; CDR3 protein: CASSLVDGGPQETQYF
V gene: TRBV27; D gene: TRBD1; J gene: TRBJ2-2; clone size: few; CDR3 DNA: TGTGCCAGCCGCAAGCCAGGACAGGGCACCACCGGGGAGCTGTTTTTT; CDR3 protein: CASRKPGQGTTGELFF
V gene: TRBV10-2; D gene: NA; J gene: TRBJ2-2; clone size: many; CDR3 DNA: TGCGCCAGCAGTGAGTCCCAGTCCACCGGGGAGCTGTTTTTT; CDR3 protein: CASSESQSTGELFF
V gene: TRBV7-2; D gene: NA; J gene: TRBJ1-2; clone size: many; CDR3 DNA: TGTGCCAGCAGCTTCAGGGACAAATCTAACTATGGCTACACCTTC; CDR3 protein: CASSFRDKSNYGYTF
V gene: TRBV3-1; D gene: NA; J gene: TRBJ2-7; clone size: many; CDR3 DNA: TGTGCCAGCAGCCGGGCTAACGAGCAGTACTTC; CDR3 protein: CASSRANEQYF
V gene: TRBV20-1; D gene: NA; J gene: TRBJ2-7; clone size: many; CDR3 DNA: TGCAGTGCTAATCGGCCCAGGGAGGACACCTACGAGCAGTACTTC; CDR3 protein: CSANRPREDTYEQYF
V gene: TRBV9; D gene: NA; J gene: TRBJ1-2; clone size: many; CDR3 DNA: TGTGCCAGCAGCGTGGGGGTAGGGGTCTATGGCTACACCTTC; CDR3 protein: CASSVGVGVYGYTF
V gene: TRBV3-1; D gene: NA; J gene: TRBJ1-2; clone size: many; CDR3 DNA: TGTGCCAGCAGCCAGGTACAGGACTATGGCTACACCTTC; CDR3 protein: CASSQVQDYGYTF
V gene: TRBV24-1; D gene: NA; J gene: TRBJ2-1; clone size: NA; CDR3 DNA: TGTGCCACCAGTGATTGGGTTGGCAATGAGCAGTTCTTC; CDR3 protein: CATSDWVGNEQFF
V gene: TRBV28; D gene: TRBD1; J gene: TRBJ1-4; clone size: many; CDR3 DNA: TGTGCCAGCACTCCTTGGACAGGGGGAAACGAAAAACTGTTTTTT; CDR3 protein: CASTPWTGGNEKLFF
V gene: TRBV12-3/TRBV12-4; D gene: TRBD1; J gene: TRBJ2-5; clone size: many; CDR3 DNA: TGTGCCAGCAGTTGGGTACAGGGGGCGGAGACCCAGTACTTC; CDR3 protein: CASSWVQGAETQYF
V gene: TRBV11-3; D gene: TRBD2; J gene: TRBJ2-7; clone size: NA; CDR3 DNA: TGTGCCAGCAGCCTCTCATCGGCGGGGGACGGGCAGTACTTC; CDR3 protein: CASSLSSAGDGQYF
V gene: TRBV3-1; D gene: NA; J gene: TRBJ2-5; clone size: many; CDR3 DNA: TGTGCCAGCAGCCAACATCTTGAGACCCAGTACTTC; CDR3 protein: CASSQHLETQYF
V gene: TRBV3-1; D gene: TRBD1; J gene: TRBJ1-4; clone size: many; CDR3 DNA: TGTGCCAGCAGCCAAAACAGGGGTCCTAATGAAAAACTGTTTTTT; CDR3 protein: CASSQNRGPNEKLFF
V gene: TRBV2; D gene: NA; J gene: TRBJ2-7; clone size: many; CDR3 DNA: TGTGCCAGCAGGGGACGTAGCTCCTACGAGCAATACTTC; CDR3 protein: CASRGRSSYEQYF
V gene: TRBV6-1; D gene: NA; J gene: TRBJ1-1; clone size: few; CDR3 DNA: TGTGCCAGCAGTCGGAGACAGGAGGGGAACACTGAAGCTTTCTTT; CDR3 protein: CASSRRQEGNTEAFF
V gene: TRBV4-1; D gene: NA; J gene: TRBJ1-6; clone size: NA; CDR3 DNA: TGCGCCAGCAGCCAAGATGATCCAGGTCTGAATTCACCCCTCCACTTT; CDR3 protein: CASSQDDPGLNSPLHF
V gene: TRBV10-1; D gene: NA; J gene: TRBJ1-3; clone size: few; CDR3 DNA: TGTGCCTCAGGACAGAACTCTGGAAACACCATATATTTT; CDR3 protein: CASGQNSGNTIYF
V gene: TRBV3-1; D gene: NA; J gene: TRBJ1-2; clone size: many; CDR3 DNA: TGTGCCAGCAGCCAAAAAGCCCTTAGCTACACCTTC; CDR3 protein: CASSQKALSYTF
V gene: TRBV29-1; D gene: TRBD1; J gene: TRBJ1-5; clone size: many; CDR3 DNA: TGCAGCGTCCAGGGACAGGGAAATCAGCCCCAGCATTTT; CDR3 protein: CSVQGQGNQPQHF
V gene: TRBV19; D gene: NA; J gene: TRBJ1-1; clone size: NA; CDR3 DNA: TGTGCCAGTAGTTGGGGGACGGAGAACACTGAAGCTTTCTTT; CDR3 protein: CASSWGTENTEAFF
V gene: TRBV2; D gene: NA; J gene: TRBJ2-2; clone size: many; CDR3 DNA: TGTGCCACCCGTCCGCGGAAAACCGGGGAGCTGTTTTTT; CDR3 protein: CATRPRKTGELFF
V gene: TRBV19; D gene: TRBD1; J gene: TRBJ2-7; clone size: once; CDR3 DNA: TGTGCCAGTAGTATCGTCCCGGGACAGCGGACCTACGAGCAGTACTTC; CDR3 protein: CASSIVPGQRTYEQYF
V gene: TRBV3-1; D gene: TRBD1; J gene: TRBJ1-2; clone size: many; CDR3 DNA: TGTGCCAGCAGCCCCCGGACAGGCTCTAACTATGGCTACACCTTC; CDR3 protein: CASSPRTGSNYGYTF
V gene: TRBV19; D gene: NA; J gene: TRBJ1-1; clone size: NA; CDR3 DNA: TGTGCCAGTAGTTACGGGGGTGGCATCCGAAGCGAATTGGCTTTCTTT; CDR3 protein: CASSYGGGIRSELAFF
V gene: TRBV24-1; D gene: TRBD1; J gene: TRBJ1-5; clone size: NA; CDR3 DNA: TGTGCCACCAGTGATCGGGGGGACAGTTGGAATCAGCCCCAGCATTTT; CDR3 protein: CATSDRGDSWNQPQHF
V gene: TRBV6-5; D gene: NA; J gene: TRBJ1-4; clone size: NA; CDR3 DNA: TGTGCCAGCAGTTATCCCGGGACGTCATTGGAAAAACTGTTTTTT; CDR3 protein: CASSYPGTSLEKLFF
V gene: TRBV28; D gene: TRBD1; J gene: TRBJ1-2; clone size: many; CDR3 DNA: TGTGCCAGCAGTTTAGGTGGACAGGGTTCTAACTATGGCTACACCTTC; CDR3 protein: CASSLGGQGSNYGYTF
V gene: TRBV19; D gene: NA; J gene: TRBJ1-6; clone size: NA; CDR3 DNA: TGTGCCAGTAGTCGGGTCCAGGTAGCCTATAATTCACCCCTCCACTTT; CDR3 protein: CASSRVQVAYNSPLHF
V gene: TRBV5-1; D gene: TRBD1; J gene: TRBJ1-3; clone size: few; CDR3 DNA: TGCGCCAGCAGCGTACAGGGGTCTGGAAACACCATATATTTT; CDR3 protein: CASSVQGSGNTIYF
V gene: TRBV20-1; D gene: NA; J gene: TRBJ2-4; clone size: NA; CDR3 DNA: TGCAGTGCTAATGGGGGACTTTCAAACATTCAGTACTTC; CDR3 protein: CSANGGLSNIQYF
V gene: TRBV7-3; D gene: NA; J gene: TRBJ1-2; clone size: NA; CDR3 DNA: TGTGCCAGCAGCTTATTTAAAGAAGCCCACGGAGGCTACACCTTC; CDR3 protein: CASSLFKEAHGGYTF
V gene: TRBV7-8; D gene: NA; J gene: TRBJ2-5; clone size: NA; CDR3 DNA: TGTGCCAGCGGGATGGGGCAGACCCAGTACTTC; CDR3 protein: CASGMGQTQYF
V gene: TRBV11-2; D gene: NA; J gene: TRBJ1-2; clone size: NA; CDR3 DNA: TGTGCCAGCAGCCAAAGGGACGCCTTCTATGGCTACACCTTC; CDR3 protein: CASSQRDAFYGYTF
V gene: TRBV18; D gene: NA; J gene: TRBJ1-5; clone size: NA; CDR3 DNA: TGTGCCAGCTCACCACCGGCAGGGTTCGGAACCCAGCATTTT; CDR3 protein: CASSPPAGFGTQHF
V gene: TRBV11-2; D gene: NA; J gene: TRBJ2-1; clone size: few; CDR3 DNA: TGTGCCAGCAGCTCAGGCCGGGGGCAGTCCTACAATGAGCAGTTCTTC; CDR3 protein: CASSSGRGQSYNEQFF
V gene: TRBV6-2/TRBV6-3; D gene: NA; J gene: TRBJ2-4; clone size: many; CDR3 DNA: TGTGCCAGCAGTTACTCAGGGGGTTCCAAAAACATTCAGTACTTC; CDR3 protein: CASSYSGGSKNIQYF
V gene: TRBV10-3; D gene: NA; J gene: TRBJ2-2; clone size: few; CDR3 DNA: TGTGCCATCAGTGAGTCACAGGGATTTAGACACACCGGGGAGCTGTTTTTT; CDR3 protein: CAISESQGFRHTGELFF
V gene: TRBV28; D gene: NA; J gene: TRBJ1-2; clone size: many; CDR3 DNA: TGTGCCAGCAGTTTAGGGAGGCTTGGTGGCTACACCTTC; CDR3 protein: CASSLGRLGGYTF
V gene: TRBV19; D gene: NA; J gene: TRBJ1-2; clone size: NA; CDR3 DNA: TGTGCCAGTAGTACCCCACCCCTCTATGGCTACACCTTC; CDR3 protein: CASSTPPLYGYTF
V gene: TRBV10-3; D gene: TRBD2; J gene: TRBJ2-7; clone size: few; CDR3 DNA: TGTGCCATCAGTGAACGGGGGCGGGGGGTCCACGAGCAGTACTTC; CDR3 protein: CAISERGRGVHEQYF
V gene: TRBV7-3; D gene: NA; J gene: TRBJ2-1; clone size: NA; CDR3 DNA: TGTGCCAGCAGCTTAGTGTCCAGCTCCTACAATGAGCAGTTCTTC; CDR3 protein: CASSLVSSSYNEQFF
V gene: TRBV18; D gene: NA; J gene: TRBJ2-7; clone size: many; CDR3 DNA: TGTGCCAGCTCACCAATGGGCATCTACGAGCAGTACTTC; CDR3 protein: CASSPMGIYEQYF
V gene: TRBV2; D gene: NA; J gene: TRBJ1-2; clone size: many; CDR3 DNA: TGTGCCAGCAGTGCCGGGGGCGCGGGCTATGGCTACACCTTC; CDR3 protein: CASSAGGAGYGYTF
V gene: TRBV7-2; D gene: NA; J gene: TRBJ2-4; clone size: NA; CDR3 DNA: TGTGCCAGCGCTCGGGTCGGAGCCAAAAACATTCAGTACTTC; CDR3 protein: CASARVGAKNIQYF
V gene: TRBV30; D gene: NA; J gene: TRBJ1-1; clone size: many; CDR3 DNA: TGTGCCTGGAAAAGGGAGGTCTCTGAAGCTTTCTTT; CDR3 protein: CAWKREVSEAFF
V gene: TRBV9; D gene: NA; J gene: TRBJ2-7; clone size: few; CDR3 DNA: TGTGCCAGCAGCGTACAGGGCGACTACGAGCAGTACTTC; CDR3 protein: CASSVQGDYEQYF
V gene: TRBV7-3; D gene: NA; J gene: TRBJ2-2; clone size: NA; CDR3 DNA: TGTGCCAGCAGCTTACTCCTAGTCGGGGAGCTGTTTTTT; CDR3 protein: CASSLLLVGELFF
V gene: TRBV9; D gene: TRBD2; J gene: TRBJ2-7; clone size: few; CDR3 DNA: TGTGCCAGCAGCGTAGCCGGCGGGAGGGATAATTCCGAGCAGTACTTC; CDR3 protein: CASSVAGGRDNSEQYF
V gene: TRBV29-1; D gene: NA; J gene: TRBJ2-2; clone size: few; CDR3 DNA: TGCAGCGTATGGGCCATCGGGGAGCTGTTTTTT; CDR3 protein: CSVWAIGELFF
V gene: TRBV9; D gene: NA; J gene: TRBJ2-7; clone size: many; CDR3 DNA: TGTGCCAGCAGCGTAGAGCCGACGGGGGACTACGAGCAGTACTTC; CDR3 protein: CASSVEPTGDYEQYF
V gene: TRBV10-3; D gene: TRBD1; J gene: TRBJ1-2; clone size: NA; CDR3 DNA: TGTGCCATCAGTACCGGGACAGGGGGAAACTATGGCTACACCTTC; CDR3 protein: CAISTGTGGNYGYTF
V gene: TRBV28; D gene: NA; J gene: TRBJ2-1; clone size: NA; CDR3 DNA: TGTGCCAGCAGTGAAGGGGGGGCGCGATACAATGAGCAGTTCTTC; CDR3 protein: CASSEGGARYNEQFF